Presented here are 30 T cell receptor beta chains from one specimen sequenced in a study of T cells in Graves' hyperthyroidism and ophthalmopathy. RNA transcripts provided the source from which TCR beta CDR3 regions were amplified. The HTBI primer set drove a first-round RT-PCR of the TCR CDR3. TCRdb ran MiXCR on the multiplex PCR reads and lists one entry per CDR3 protein. The data contain 300,000 to 450,000 distinct CDR3 sequences, approximately 15% of them singletons. Source material: blood. The receptors were sampled from a woman aged 25 to 39 with Graves' ophthalmopathy.

In this sample, this clonotype turned up many times. This rearrangement joins TRBV11-3 to TRBJ2-1, with TRBD2 identical over 11 bases. This CDR3 spans 15 amino acids. Germline CDR1 reads SGHNT; CDR2 reads YENEEA. Losses at the gene ends were 3 bases for V and 3 bases for J; bases not matched to a gene: 1. CDR3 nucleotides: TGTGCCAGCAGCTTGACTAGCGGGGACTACAATGAGCAGTTCTTC. Translation gives CASSLTSGDYNEQFF.

The rearrangement joins TRBV7-9 to TRBJ2-7, with D unclear. Germline assignment: CDR1 SEHNR and CDR2 FQNEAQ (reference sequence). The CDR3 extends over 14 amino acids. Trimming left V 2 bases short and J 2 bases short, with 10 bases between. CDR3 residues: CASSLRLGPYEQYF. In DNA, the CDR3 is TGTGCCAGCAGCTTACGGTTGGGTCCCTACGAGCAGTACTTC. The full variable domain, its missing parts supplied by reference TRBV7-9 and TRBJ2-7, is DTGVSQNPRHKITKRGQNVTFRCDPISEHNRLYWYRQTLGQGPEFLTYFQNEAQLEKSRLLSDRFSAERPKGSFSTLEIQRTEQGDSAMYLCASSLRLGPYEQYFGPGTRLTVT.

This clonotype appeared many times. This chain connects TRBV12-3 or TRBV12-4 to TRBJ2-1, with 7 bases matching TRBD1. CDR3 length: 14 residues. Trimming cost V 7 bases and J 2 bases; bases outside gene matches: 5. The CDR3 region is CASNGDSTYNEQFF. The CDR3 DNA sequence: TGTGCCAGCAACGGGGACAGTACCTACAATGAGCAGTTCTTC.

The chain's CDR3 is CASTNRADTQYF. CDR3 sequence (DNA): TGTGCCAGCACTAATCGGGCGGATACGCAGTATTTT. The V and J genes are TRBV6-1 and TRBJ2-3; D call uncertain. The CDR3 has 12 amino acids. Germline V gives CDR1 MNHNS, CDR2 SASEGT. V gave up 7 bases and J gave up 6 bases, with 11 bases separating them.

This clonotype was seen a few times. This chain joins TRBV12-3 or TRBV12-4 and TRBJ2-1, with D uncertain. The V gene lost 0 bases and the J gene lost 4 bases, with 10 bases spanning the gap. This CDR3 has 15 residues. CDR3 loop: CASSLAVMVYNEQFF. The DNA of the CDR3 is TGTGCCAGCAGTTTAGCGGTAATGGTATACAATGAGCAGTTCTTC.

Concerning this clonotype itself: At one of its ends the junction is not consistent with the germline gene, which may arise from a read error. The chain recombines TRBV20-1 with TRBJ2-1; TRBD2 agrees at 12 bases. The V gene's germline CDR1 is DFQATT and CDR2 SNEGSKA (reference sequence). The CDR3 totals 16 residues. CDR3 in amino acids: CSVRASGGGYYNEQFF. The CDR3 bases are TGTAGTGTGCGGGCTAGCGGGGGGGGGTACTACAATGAGCAGTTCTTC.

Many counts were recorded for this clonotype. J is TRBJ1-1 and V is TRBV6-1, with no clear D. CDR3 length equals 14 residues. Germline CDR1 is MNHNS and CDR2 is SASEGT. V lost 6 bases and J lost 5, with 16 bases in between. The CDR3 spells CASRRYLDGTEAFF. CDR3 coding DNA: TGTGCCAGCAGGCGCTACCTTGATGGGACTGAAGCTTTCTTT.

This clonotype was recorded at least ten times. The chain couples TRBV7-9 to TRBJ2-3, with TRBD2 matching over 9 bases. The CDR3 has 14 amino acids. The V segment lost 6 bases and the J segment 4 bases; nucleotides outside the gene matches: 5. The germline V gene encodes CDR1 SEHNR and CDR2 FQNEAQ (reference sequence). CDR3 DNA sequence: TGTGCCAGCAGTTTTAGCGGGGGCGCAGATACGCAGTATTTT. The encoded protein is CASSFSGGADTQYF.

This clonotype was recorded at least ten times. The chain combines TRBV6-1 with TRBJ2-7; 7 bases map to TRBD1. CDR3 length equals 14 residues. J lost 2 bases, V lost 6 bases, and 7 bases had no gene match. Per germline, CDR1 MNHNS and CDR2 SASEGT. CDR3 in DNA: TGTGCCAGCAGCAAATGGGACAGCACCTACGAGCAGTACTTC. Its protein product is CASSKWDSTYEQYF.

This clonotype appeared many times. This chain links TRBV3-1 with TRBJ2-7; D gene ambiguous. Germline V gene sequence: CDR1 LGHDT, CDR2 YNNKEL (reference sequence). Trimming left V 2 bases short and J 0 bases short, with 17 bases between. The CDR3 sequence is 17 residues long. The CDR3 region is CASSQFVGGQLSYEQYF. Here the CDR3 DNA reads TGTGCCAGCAGCCAATTCGTAGGTGGGCAGCTCTCCTACGAGCAGTACTTC.

The V and J genes are TRBV18 and TRBJ1-3, with a tentative D call TRBD1 (6 bases). V lost 5 bases to trimming and J lost 4 bases, with 9 bases between them. CDR3 length: 13 residues. Germline V CDR1 and CDR2: KGHSH, LQKENI. The CDR3 spells CASSTGMGNTIYF. CDR3 nucleotide sequence: TGTGCCAGCTCAACAGGGATGGGAAACACCATATATTTT.

This clonotype occurred many times. The V gene is TRBV3-1, the J gene TRBJ2-7; 7 nucleotides match TRBD1. V shed 2 bases, J shed 5 bases, and the junction held 3 bases outside the gene matches. Germline V lookup: CDR1 LGHDT, CDR2 YNNKEL (reference sequence). This CDR3 spans 13 amino acids. The CDR3 sequence: CASSQWQGDEQYF. Written as DNA, the CDR3 is TGTGCCAGCAGCCAATGGCAGGGGGACGAGCAGTACTTC.

The chain couples TRBV9 to TRBJ1-4, with 10 bases lining up with TRBD1. The V gene's germline CDR1 is SGDLS and CDR2 YYNGEE. This CDR3 contains 15 residues. V trimming: 0 bases; J trimming: 10 bases; junction bases outside the gene matches: 6. Here the CDR3 DNA reads TGTGCCAGCAGCGTAGCCGGGACAGGGGAAGGAAAACTGTTTTTT. It specifies CASSVAGTGEGKLFF.

This clonotype was counted at least ten times. This sequence joins TRBV5-1 and TRBJ2-5; tentatively, D is TRBD1 (6 bases). In germline, CDR1 is SGHRS, CDR2 YFSETQ. The V end was cut by 4 bases, the J end by 4 bases, with 14 bases between. The length of the CDR3 is 14 residues. CDR3 nucleotide sequence: TGCGCCAGCAGCCTACAGGGTAAAGGAGAGACCCAGTACTTC. Translation: CASSLQGKGETQYF. Together with reference TRBV5-1 and TRBJ2-5, the CDR3 gives the full variable domain: KAGVTQTPRYLIKTRGQQVTLSCSPISGHRSVSWYQQTPGQGLQFLFEYFSETQRNKGNFPGRFSGRQFSNSRSEMNVSTLELGDSALYLCASSLQGKGETQYFGPGTRLLVL.

The chain couples TRBV24-1 to TRBJ2-7; D gene uncertain. Trimming stripped 5 bases from V and 3 bases from J, with 10 bases between. Per germline, CDR1 KGHDR and CDR2 SFDVKD. The CDR3 is made up of 13 amino acids. The CDR3: CATSVHGNYEQYF. The CDR3 bases are TGTGCCACCAGTGTTCACGGTAACTACGAGCAGTACTTC.

The sample holds many counts of this clonotype. The J gene is TRBJ2-3, the V gene TRBV20-1; D gene uncertain. Germline V CDR1 and CDR2: DFQATT, SNEGSKA (reference sequence). Trimming cost V 3 bases and J 4 bases, with 8 bases left between them. This CDR3 is built from 12 residues. The CDR3 coding sequence is TGCAGTGCTAGCACGTCCGCAGATACGCAGTATTTT. Amino acids: CSASTSADTQYF.

The V call is TRBV28, the J call TRBJ2-7; 7 nucleotides line up with TRBD1. This CDR3 region has 15 residues. From germline, CDR1 is MDHEN and CDR2 SYDVKM. V shed 3 bases, J shed 2 bases, and the junction held 7 bases outside the gene matches. The CDR3 loop is CASSFAAQGAYEQYF. CDR3 coding DNA: TGTGCCAGCAGTTTTGCCGCCCAGGGGGCCTACGAGCAGTACTTC.

Of note for this clonotype: This may come from a read error, since a much larger clone is one base off. The rearrangement links TRBV20-1 to TRBJ1-2; 9 nucleotides align to TRBD1. The CDR3 has 20 residues. V shed 5 bases, J shed 0 bases, and the junction held 22 bases outside the gene matches. Germline V gene sequence: CDR1 DFQATT, CDR2 SNEGSKA (reference sequence). CDR3 bases: TGCAGTGCTGGGATGCCACCTCGGGACAGGGTAGAAAGAGCTAACTATGGCTACACCTTC. Amino acid sequence: CSAGMPPRDRVERANYGYTF.

This sequence joins TRBV5-1 and TRBJ2-2; possible D gene TRBD2, 5 bases. Germline V gives CDR1 SGHRS, CDR2 YFSETQ. The CDR3 extends over 14 amino acids. Trimming cost V 4 bases and J 5 bases, with 12 bases left between them. In DNA form, the CDR3 reads TGCGCCAGCAGCCGCGTCGGCGGGACCGGGGAGCTGTTTTTT. It translates to CASSRVGGTGELFF.

This clonotype was counted ten times or more. This chain connects TRBV11-2 to TRBJ1-1; D not certain. Trimming stripped 4 bases from V and 1 base from J, with 13 bases between. This CDR3 is built from 15 residues. The germline V gene encodes CDR1 SGHAT and CDR2 FQNNGV. The chain's CDR3 is CASSWVGRPNTEAFF. CDR3 DNA sequence: TGTGCCAGCAGCTGGGTGGGCCGCCCGAACACTGAAGCTTTCTTT.

With regard to this clonotype: This may be a read error: a much more frequent sequence differs by one nucleotide. Given the absence of the conserved phenylalanine or tryptophan at the CDR3 end, a read error is likely. This CDR3 reads CSADGLAGGNTDTQYS. The CDR3 coding sequence is TGCAGTGCTGACGGACTAGCGGGGGGTAACACAGATACGCAGTATTCT. This chain links TRBV20-1 with TRBJ2-3; 14 bases align to TRBD2. The CDR3 totals 16 residues. V shed 5 bases and J 2 bases; nucleotides not matched to a gene: 6. Germline loops: CDR1 DFQATT, CDR2 SNEGSKA (reference sequence).

The chain uses TRBV28 and TRBJ1-2; TRBD1 might be the D (5 bases). This CDR3 is 12 amino acids long. Germline V gene sequence: CDR1 MDHEN, CDR2 SYDVKM. Trimming cost V 5 bases and J 8 bases, with 12 bases left between them. The CDR3 region has the DNA TGTGCCAGCAGTATTGAGGGGCGAGGCTACACCTTC. It is translated as CASSIEGRGYTF.

This clonotype was seen ten or more times. The genes are TRBV10-3 and TRBJ2-3; 7 bases agree with TRBD2. CDR3 length: 16 residues. CDR1 and CDR2 from the germline V gene are ENHRY and SYGVKD. V was pared by 0 bases and J by 4 bases, with 7 bases of the junction left unmatched. The CDR3 nucleotides are TGTGCCATCAGTGAGTCGATTCGCGGGGGTGCAGATACGCAGTATTTT. This translates into CAISESIRGGADTQYF.

Here the CDR3 reads CSVIGLLTYEQYF. CDR3 bases: TGCAGCGTTATTGGACTTCTAACCTACGAGCAGTACTTC. The V and J genes are TRBV29-1 and TRBJ2-7; D perhaps matches TRBD2 (5 bases). Germline loops: CDR1 SQVTM, CDR2 ANQGSEA. Trimming removed 5 bases from V and 2 bases from J, with 13 bases in between. The CDR3 runs to 13 residues.

This chain connects TRBV20-1 to TRBJ1-3; D unresolved. Germline assignment: CDR1 DFQATT and CDR2 SNEGSKA (reference sequence). V was cut by 0 bases and J by 0 bases, with 12 bases left in between. The CDR3 has 16 residues. This CDR3 reads CSARDLKSFSGNTIYF. CDR3 nucleotides: TGCAGTGCTAGAGATCTGAAGAGCTTCTCTGGAAACACCATATATTTT.

This clonotype was observed at least ten times. V gene TRBV2 combines with J gene TRBJ1-1; D unclear. V gave up 7 bases and J gave up 4 bases, with 10 bases separating them. The germline CDR1 and CDR2 sequences are SNHLY and FYNNEI. This CDR3 has 12 residues. CDR3 protein: CASNVARTEAFF. CDR3 DNA: TGTGCCAGCAACGTTGCCCGCACTGAAGCTTTCTTT.

Ten or more counts support this clonotype. This chain uses TRBV30 with TRBJ1-6, with 7 bases lining up with TRBD1. The CDR3 consists of 13 residues. CDR1 is GTSNPN, CDR2 SVGIG, per germline (reference sequence). V gave up 2 bases and J gave up 8 bases; unmatched junction bases: 3. The CDR3 reads CAWSPTGDSPLHF. CDR3 sequence (DNA): TGTGCCTGGAGTCCAACAGGGGATTCACCCCTCCACTTT.

This clonotype has just a few counts. The V gene is TRBV7-9, the J gene TRBJ2-7; D gene uncertain. Looked up from germline, CDR1 is SEHNR and CDR2 is FQNEAQ (reference sequence). Trimming pared 5 bases from V and 6 bases from J, leaving 17 bases between. The CDR3 contains 14 residues. CDR3 nucleotides: TGTGCCAGCAGCCTGGCGGCAAGACCGCTCGAGCAGTACTTC. Translating gives CASSLAARPLEQYF.

The chain carries TRBV6-1 and TRBJ1-6; 8 bases are a match to TRBD1. CDR1 is MNHNS, CDR2 SASEGT, per germline. There are 15 residues in the CDR3. V was clipped by 5 bases and J by 5 bases; unmatched bases: 5. CDR3 in amino acids: CASSHKTGDNSPLHF. The CDR3 DNA reads TGTGCCAGCAGTCACAAGACAGGGGATAATTCACCCCTCCACTTT.

As concerns this clonotype: A much more abundant neighbour one base away suggests this may be a read error. The chain uses TRBV30 and TRBJ1-1; D ambiguous. The CDR3 has 14 amino acids. Germline V gene lookup returns CDR1 GTSNPN and CDR2 SVGIG (reference sequence). V lost 3 bases and J lost 4, with 15 bases in between. CDR3 region: CAWSVVGFGTEAFF. For the CDR3, the DNA is TGTGCCTGGAGCGTCGTGGGGTTCGGCACTGAAGCTTTCTTT.